This T cell receptor beta chain was found in a study of tumor-infiltrating lymphocytes in primary liver carcinoma. Across the whole study: Sequencing of the samples generated roughly 3.65 to 8 million productive TCRbeta reads, with similar yields across tissue types.

Germline CDR1 reads SEHNR; CDR2 reads FQNEAQ (reference sequence). The V and J ends lost 5 bases and 9 bases, in that order; junction bases with no gene match: 4. The CDR3 extends over 12 amino acids. Study observations and caveats: It was tumor-adjacent and tumor-blood pairs that overlapped less than tumor region pairs did.

RNA and DNA were co-extracted from roughly 20-30 mg of unsorted bulk tissue. This clonotype was seen at least ten times. Antigen unknown. The template, approximately 500 ng total RNA, yielded TCR beta cDNA made with a constant-region primer. Generation of the TCR beta libraries relied on three nested multiplex PCR rounds using slightly modified ARM-PCR. Primers for the first two PCR rounds were TRBV1-TRBV30 forward primers and a C-beta reverse primer (roughly 10 cycles per round). One entry per CDR3 protein results from TCRdb running MiXCR on the multiplex PCR reads. The repertoire holds about 54,000 distinct CDR3 sequences, with about 68% as singletons.

The receptor's source is a man aged 35-49 years with primary liver carcinoma and hepatitis B virus infection. The chain recombines TRBV7-9 with TRBJ2-1, with 7 bases matching TRBD2. What was sequenced was liver tumor tissue from sampling region 2. Subset of the sample: tumor region T2, inferior pole. CDR3 in DNA: TGTGCCAGCAGCACTACGGGGGGTGAGCAGTTCTTC. Its protein is CASSTTGGEQFF.